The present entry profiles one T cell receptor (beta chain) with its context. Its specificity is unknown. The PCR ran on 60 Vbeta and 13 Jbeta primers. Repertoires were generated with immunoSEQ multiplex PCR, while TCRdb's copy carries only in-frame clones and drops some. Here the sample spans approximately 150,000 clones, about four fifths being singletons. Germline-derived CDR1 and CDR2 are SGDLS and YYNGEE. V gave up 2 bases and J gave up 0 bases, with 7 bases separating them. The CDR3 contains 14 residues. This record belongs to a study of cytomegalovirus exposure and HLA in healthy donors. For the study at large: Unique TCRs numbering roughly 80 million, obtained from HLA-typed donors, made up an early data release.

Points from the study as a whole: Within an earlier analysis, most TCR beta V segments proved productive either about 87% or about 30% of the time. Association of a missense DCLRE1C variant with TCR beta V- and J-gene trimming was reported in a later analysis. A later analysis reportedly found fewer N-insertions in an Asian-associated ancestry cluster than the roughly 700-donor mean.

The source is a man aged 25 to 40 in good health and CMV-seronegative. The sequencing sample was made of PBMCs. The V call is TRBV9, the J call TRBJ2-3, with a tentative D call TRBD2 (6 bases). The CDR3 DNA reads TGTGCCAGCAGCGTGGGGGGAAGCACAGATACGCAGTATTTT. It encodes CASSVGGSTDTQYF.